These 14 T cell receptor beta chains were sequenced from one sample in a study of OX40 agonist ivuxolimab in advanced cancers. Using immunoSEQ multiplex PCR, the repertoire was profiled, and TCRdb retains in-frame clones only, with some absent. The sample lists about 21,000 clones, just under 75% occurring once. Here the sequenced sample was CD4+ or CD8+ T cells sorted from blood, taken in a trial of the OX40 agonist ivuxolimab. The receptors here all came from an adult with an advanced solid tumor such as melanoma, head and neck, liver or kidney cancer.

Only a few counts were recorded for this clone. The rearrangement joins TRBV21-1 to TRBJ1-5; the table calls TRBD1, which could not be checked here. TRBV21-1 is flagged as a pseudogene. This CDR3 comprises 18 residues. CDR3 residues: CASPRTGGTPASNQPQHF. For the CDR3, the DNA is TGTGCCAGCCCTAGGACAGGGGGAACCCCCGCTAGCAATCAGCCCCAGCATTTT.

The V and J genes are TRBV19 and TRBJ2-3; D ambiguous. Germline lookup yields CDR1 LNHDA and CDR2 SQIVND (reference sequence). The CDR3 is made up of 18 amino acids. The germline V and J ends were trimmed by 6 bases and 2 bases, with 24 bases remaining between them. CDR3 loop: CASRAAILRLLLTDTQYF. CDR3 nucleotide sequence: TGTGCCAGTAGAGCAGCGATACTCAGACTTCTTCTCACAGATACGCAGTATTTT.

This clone is a singleton in its sample. The chain employs TRBV9 and TRBJ2-7; possible D gene TRBD1, 6 bases. With 3 bases removed from V and 3 bases from J, the gap between germline ends came to 13 bases. Per germline, CDR1 SGDLS and CDR2 YYNGEE. The CDR3 spans 14 residues. This CDR3 reads CASSAGQINYEQYF. The CDR3 DNA sequence: TGTGCCAGCAGCGCCGGACAGATCAACTACGAGCAGTACTTC.

The rearrangement links TRBV5-1 to TRBJ2-2; 10 nucleotides align to TRBD2. With 0 bases clipped from V and 7 bases from J, the junction kept 6 bases outside the gene matches. Looked up from germline, CDR1 is SGHRS and CDR2 is YFSETQ. This CDR3 is built from 16 residues. CDR3 DNA: TGCGCCAGCAGCTTGGACAAGCGGGAGGGACTCGGGGAGCTGTTTTTT. Translation: CASSLDKREGLGELFF.

V and J are TRBV2 and TRBJ2-3; D is uncertain. The CDR3 extends over 15 amino acids. The germline V gene encodes CDR1 SNHLY and CDR2 FYNNEI. V was clipped by 2 bases and J by 2 bases, with 11 bases between them. This CDR3 reads CASSETALYTDTQYF. In DNA form, the CDR3 reads TGTGCCAGCAGTGAAACAGCGTTGTACACAGATACGCAGTATTTT.

This clone was counted once. V usage is TRBV6-5 and J usage is TRBJ1-1, with D unclear. The CDR3 loop spans 14 amino acids. Germline assignment: CDR1 MNHEY and CDR2 SVGAGI. V was shortened by 2 bases and J by 4 bases, with 11 bases between the two germline ends. In nucleotides, the CDR3 is TGTGCCAGCAGTTACGCCAGCGGAGGCACTGAAGCTTTCTTT. Its protein is CASSYASGGTEAFF.

This clone was detected once. This chain uses TRBV5-1 with TRBJ2-3, with TRBD2 matching 8 bases. CDR1 and CDR2 (germline): SGHRS, YFSETQ. The CDR3 totals 17 residues. The junction had 13 bases not matched to a gene; V was cut back by 4 bases and J by 3 bases. The CDR3 coding sequence is TGCGCCAGCAGCCCAAACGTACCGGGACTAGGTACAGATACGCAGTATTTT. This translates into CASSPNVPGLGTDTQYF.

Worth noting for this clone: A much bigger clone sits one base away, suggesting this may be a read error. At the DNA level, this CDR3 is encoded by other sequences in the same sample as well. V gene TRBV7-9 combines with J gene TRBJ2-3, with D perhaps matching TRBD2 (6 bases). This CDR3 has 15 residues. Trimming took 5 bases from V and 0 from J, leaving 12 bases between them. Germline lookup yields CDR1 SEHNR and CDR2 FQNEAQ (reference sequence). DNA of the CDR3: TGTGCCAGCAGCCCCCCGGGGGTTAGCACAGATACGCAGTATTTT. Translation gives CASSPPGVSTDTQYF.

The rearrangement joins TRBV27 to TRBJ1-4; D uncertain. The CDR3 spans 15 residues. V was pared by 5 bases and J by 2 bases, with 12 bases between. Germline V CDR1 and CDR2: MNHEY, SMNVEV (reference sequence). Here the CDR3 reads CASSAAPATNEKLFF. In DNA form, the CDR3 reads TGTGCCAGCAGTGCCGCCCCAGCGACTAATGAAAAACTGTTTTTT. The whole variable domain, filled in from reference TRBV27 and TRBJ1-4, reads EAQVTQNPRYLITVTGKKLTVTCSQNMNHEYMSWYRQDPGLGLRQIYYSMNVEVTDKGDVPEGYKVSRKEKRNFPLILESPSPNQTSLYFCASSAAPATNEKLFFGSGTQLSVL.

The gene calls are TRBV10-1 and TRBJ2-2; perhaps TRBD1 as D (6 bases). Germline values: CDR1 WNHNN, CDR2 SYGVQD (reference sequence). The CDR3 is 15 residues long. The V and J ends lost 3 bases and 3 bases respectively, with 11 bases between them. For the CDR3, the DNA is TGCGCCAGCAGTGATGGCAGGGGCGACACCGGGGAGCTGTTTTTT. It yields the protein CASSDGRGDTGELFF.

In this sample, this clone turned up a few times. V is TRBV28 and J is TRBJ2-6; D is possibly TRBD2 (8 bases). The CDR3 is 18 amino acids. The V and J ends lost 6 bases and 3 bases respectively, with 21 bases between them. Germline assignment: CDR1 MDHEN and CDR2 SYDVKM. The CDR3 nucleotides read TGTGCCAGCAGGCCCTGGGACAGTGCGGGAGGTGGGGCCAACGTCCTGACTTTC. Translation gives CASRPWDSAGGGANVLTF.

DNA of the CDR3: TGTGCCAGCAGCTTCTCCATGAGTTATCAGCCCCAGCATTTT. It specifies CASSFSMSYQPQHF. This chain connects TRBV28 to TRBJ1-5; D unresolved. The CDR3 has 14 residues. Trimming left V 6 bases short and J 5 bases short, with 14 bases between. The germline V gene has CDR1 MDHEN and CDR2 SYDVKM.

This clone was recorded a few times. The chain carries TRBV4-3 and TRBJ1-6; no reliable D call. This CDR3 spans 18 amino acids. Trimming left V 0 bases short and J 8 bases short, with 20 bases between. CDR1 and CDR2 from the germline V gene are LGHNA and YSLEER. CDR3 sequence: CASSQDLPGAQPYSPLHF. In nucleotides, the CDR3 is TGCGCCAGCAGCCAAGATTTGCCTGGAGCACAGCCCTATTCACCCCTCCACTTT.

The chain joins TRBV6-6 to TRBJ2-5; no definite D call. The DNA end is more similar to TRBJ2-7, so the J call may be wrong. The CDR3 is 11 residues long. Germline CDR1 is MNHNY and CDR2 is SVGAGI (reference sequence). CDR3 region: CASKESGEQYF. CDR3 nucleotide sequence: TGTGCCAGCAAGGAATCTGGCGAGCAGTACTTC.